This T cell receptor beta chain was observed in a study of molecular identifiers for immune sequencing clone quantification. Researchers sorted naive CD8 T cells as cells that were CD8+CD4-CCR7+CD45RA+. The germline CDR1 and CDR2 sequences are SEHNR and FQNEAQ (reference sequence). CDR3 size: 15 residues. The V segment lost 5 bases and the J segment 7 bases; nucleotides outside the gene matches: 8. This clonotype was seen at least ten times. MiXCR, run by TCRdb on the PCR reads, gives a single entry per CDR3 protein. This sample has roughly 90,000 distinct CDR3 sequences, with about 23% found just once.

The source of this sequence is a human donor in good health. Some libraries in this study had Jurkat cell RNA spiked in. This chain connects TRBV7-9 to TRBJ2-3; TRBD2 matches 11 bases. Sequencing was done on a sample of naive CD8+ T cells from blood, with Jurkat cell RNA spiked in. The subset is: FACS-sorted CD8+CD4-CCR7+CD45RA+ naive T cells. This chain's CDR3 is CASSPPSGRSHTQYF. The CDR3 coding sequence is TGTGCCAGCAGCCCACCTAGCGGGAGGTCGCATACGCAGTATTTT.